The 21 T cell receptor beta chains below all came from one sample that was sequenced in a study of OX40 agonist ivuxolimab in advanced cancers. The repertoire was sequenced with immunoSEQ multiplex PCR; TCRdb's copy has only in-frame clones and lacks some. The sample consists of tens of thousands of clones, around 91% of them appearing once. Sequenced material: CD4+ or CD8+ T cells sorted from blood, taken in a trial of the OX40 agonist ivuxolimab. Every receptor here comes from an adult with an advanced solid tumor such as melanoma, head and neck, liver or kidney cancer.

A single count supports this clone. CDR3 loop: CASSYVGSVNTEAFF. The DNA for the CDR3 is TGTGCCAGCAGCTATGTAGGGTCGGTGAACACTGAAGCTTTCTTT. The chain couples TRBV7-2 to TRBJ1-1; D is unresolved. The CDR3 is 15 residues long. The germline V and J ends were trimmed by 4 bases and 0 bases, with 12 bases remaining between them. Germline-derived CDR1 and CDR2 are SGHTA and FQGNSA.

The chain joins TRBV4-1 to TRBJ1-1; a weak D match, TRBD1 (6 bases). The V gene lost 3 bases and the J gene lost 1 base, with 18 bases spanning the gap. The CDR3 is made up of 17 amino acids. The germline V gene has CDR1 MGHRA and CDR2 YSYEKL. The CDR3 reads CASSHEKDRFPNTEAFF. Written as DNA, the CDR3 is TGCGCCAGCAGCCATGAGAAGGACAGATTCCCGAACACTGAAGCTTTCTTT.

The genes are TRBV30 and TRBJ1-2; unclear D gene. Germline CDR1 GTSNPN, CDR2 SVGIG (reference sequence). The CDR3 is 12 residues long. V was shortened by 2 bases and J by 7 bases, with 11 bases between the two germline ends. CDR3 in amino acids: CAWSSSLGGYTF. The CDR3, as DNA: TGTGCCTGGAGTTCCAGTTTGGGTGGCTACACCTTC.

This clone came up once. The rearrangement joins TRBV18 to TRBJ1-4, with D possibly matching TRBD1 (5 bases). CDR3 length equals 18 residues. Trimming took 0 bases from V and 2 from J, leaving 16 bases between them. Germline values: CDR1 KGHSH, CDR2 LQKENI. The CDR3 loop reads CASSPPVSGIPTNEKLFF. CDR3 sequence (DNA): TGTGCCAGCTCACCACCGGTCTCAGGGATTCCTACTAATGAAAAACTGTTTTTT.

The V gene is TRBV27, the J gene TRBJ1-6; perhaps TRBD1 as D (5 bases). The CDR3 has 14 residues. Germline V gene data show CDR1 as MNHEY and CDR2 as SMNVEV (reference sequence). The V and J ends lost 3 bases and 8 bases respectively, with 11 bases between them. Written as DNA, the CDR3 is TGTGCCAGCAGTTTCAAGGGGCAGGATTCACCCCTCCACTTT. This gives the protein CASSFKGQDSPLHF.

The gene calls are TRBV5-1 and TRBJ2-2; 7 bases fit TRBD1. The CDR3 has 14 amino acids. From germline, CDR1 is SGHRS and CDR2 YFSETQ. V trimming: 6 bases; J trimming: 3 bases; junction bases outside the gene matches: 5. The CDR3 DNA follows: TGCGCCAGCACTTGGCAGGGGGACACCGGGGAGCTGTTTTTT. Translation gives CASTWQGDTGELFF.

The chain recombines TRBV2 with TRBJ2-1, with 12 bases identical to TRBD2. Per germline, CDR1 SNHLY and CDR2 FYNNEI. The CDR3 has 15 amino acids. Unmatched junction bases numbered 8, after V lost 8 bases and J lost 6 bases. CDR3 nucleotides: TGTGCCAGCGGCTTGACTAGCGGGGGTACCAATGAGCAGTTCTTC. Amino acid sequence: CASGLTSGGTNEQFF.

The chain couples TRBV7-2 to TRBJ1-1, with D hard to call. The CDR3 contains 14 residues. Deletions cut 1 base from V and 4 bases from J, with 10 bases between. Germline CDR1 and CDR2: SGHTA and FQGNSA. The CDR3 DNA is TGTGCCAGCAGCTTAGGCCCGTTTGGCACTGAAGCTTTCTTT. It yields the protein CASSLGPFGTEAFF.

J is TRBJ1-1 and V is TRBV19; TRBD1 aligns across 7 bases. V shed 9 bases, J shed 8 bases, and the junction held 12 bases outside the gene matches. The CDR3 runs 13 residues. The germline CDR1 and CDR2 sequences are LNHDA and SQIVND (reference sequence). The chain's CDR3 is CASRWTGDTEAFF. CDR3 bases: TGTGCCAGCAGATGGACAGGCGATACCGAAGCTTTCTTT.

The rearrangement uses TRBV19 and TRBJ1-5; 7 bases map to TRBD1. Germline V gives CDR1 LNHDA, CDR2 SQIVND (reference sequence). V trimming: 3 bases; J trimming: 0 bases; junction bases outside the gene matches: 14. This CDR3 comprises 19 residues. The CDR3 DNA reads TGTGCCAGTAGTATGGCCAGGGGGAAGCTATTATCTAGCAATCAGCCCCAGCATTTT. Its translation: CASSMARGKLLSSNQPQHF. Looking up the rest from reference TRBV19 and TRBJ1-5 gives the full variable domain: DGGITQSPKYLFRKEGQNVTLSCEQNLNHDAMYWYRQDPGQGLRLIYYSQIVNDFQKGDIAEGYSVSREKKESFPLTVTSAQKNPTAFYLCASSMARGKLLSSNQPQHFGDGTRLSIL.

The rearrangement uses TRBV5-1 and TRBJ2-1; perhaps TRBD2 as D (6 bases). This CDR3 has 13 residues. CDR1 is SGHRS, CDR2 YFSETQ, per germline. The V and J ends lost 4 bases and 7 bases respectively, with 12 bases between them. The CDR3 is CASSPTGGNEQFF. As DNA, the CDR3 is TGCGCCAGCAGCCCAACTGGGGGGAATGAGCAGTTCTTC.

The chain uses TRBV5-1 and TRBJ2-2, with 9 bases matching TRBD1. V lost 4 bases, J lost 3 bases, and 4 bases stayed unmatched. The germline V gene encodes CDR1 SGHRS and CDR2 YFSETQ. The CDR3 length is 15 residues. The CDR3 sequence: CASSKQGADTGELFF. DNA of the CDR3: TGCGCCAGCAGCAAACAGGGGGCAGACACCGGGGAGCTGTTTTTT.

The chain is built from TRBV4-2 and TRBJ2-3; TRBD2 aligns across 8 bases. CDR3 length: 15 residues. From germline, CDR1 is LGHNA and CDR2 YNFKEQ. V was pared by 4 bases and J by 3 bases, with 6 bases of the junction left unmatched. The CDR3 loop reads CASSLFGGATDTQYF. The CDR3 region has the DNA TGTGCCAGCAGCCTTTTCGGGGGGGCGACAGATACGCAGTATTTT.

The chain is built from TRBV5-1 and TRBJ2-5; TRBD2 might be the D (7 bases). Germline V CDR1 and CDR2: SGHRS, YFSETQ. Trimming shortened V by 4 bases and J by 6 bases, and 16 bases separated the two germline ends. CDR3 length: 14 residues. The CDR3 reads CASSPPSRGQTQYF. Here the CDR3 DNA reads TGCGCCAGCAGCCCCCCCTCGCGGGGGCAGACCCAGTACTTC.

The chain links TRBV5-1 to TRBJ2-2; 10 bases fit TRBD1. The CDR3 is made up of 14 amino acids. The junction had 6 bases not matched to a gene; V was cut back by 7 bases and J by 6 bases. CDR1 is SGHRS and CDR2 is YFSETQ in the germline V gene. CDR3 amino acids: CASSGTGVPGELFF. The CDR3 DNA is TGCGCCAGCTCCGGGACAGGGGTCCCCGGGGAGCTGTTTTTT. The whole variable domain, remainder taken from reference TRBV5-1 and TRBJ2-2, is KAGVTQTPRYLIKTRGQQVTLSCSPISGHRSVSWYQQTPGQGLQFLFEYFSETQRNKGNFPGRFSGRQFSNSRSEMNVSTLELGDSALYLCASSGTGVPGELFFGEGSRLTVL.

The chain links TRBV29-1 to TRBJ1-2; D is unresolved. Germline lookup yields CDR1 SQVTM and CDR2 ANQGSEA. The length of the CDR3 is 10 residues. The V gene lost 4 bases and the J gene lost 5 bases, with 5 bases spanning the gap. The CDR3 nucleotides read TGCAGCGTTGCTGGTTATGGCTACACCTTC. The encoded protein is CSVAGYGYTF. The full variable domain, rest sourced from reference TRBV29-1 and TRBJ1-2, is SAVISQKPSRDICQRGTSLTIQCQVDSQVTMMFWYRQQPGQSLTLIATANQGSEATYESGFVIDKFPISRPNLTFSTLTVSNMSPEDSSIYLCSVAGYGYTFGSGTRLTVV.

V usage is TRBV18 and J usage is TRBJ1-4; 8 bases line up with TRBD1. This CDR3 region has 14 residues. V shed 6 bases, J shed 7 bases, and the junction held 7 bases outside the gene matches. Germline CDR1 KGHSH, CDR2 LQKENI. CDR3 sequence: CASSQGAGREKLFF. For the CDR3, the DNA is TGTGCCAGCTCCCAGGGGGCTGGGCGTGAAAAACTGTTTTTT.

The chain uses TRBV2 and TRBJ2-1; 8 bases agree with TRBD2. Germline V gene data show CDR1 as SNHLY and CDR2 as FYNNEI. V trimming: 8 bases; J trimming: 2 bases; junction bases outside the gene matches: 5. The CDR3 contains 14 residues. The CDR3 is CASAGGRTYNEQFF. The DNA for the CDR3 is TGTGCCAGCGCGGGGGGAAGGACCTACAATGAGCAGTTCTTC. Full variable domain (missing parts from reference TRBV2 and TRBJ2-1): EPEVTQTPSHQVTQMGQEVILRCVPISNHLYFYWYRQILGQKVEFLVSFYNNEISEKSEIFDDQFSVERPDGSNFTLKIRSTKLEDSAMYFCASAGGRTYNEQFFGPGTRLTVL.

The chain is built from TRBV9 and TRBJ2-2; weak D call: TRBD1 (5 bases). This CDR3 comprises 16 residues. Germline V gene sequence: CDR1 SGDLS, CDR2 YYNGEE. V lost 4 bases and J lost 4, with 17 bases in between. CDR3 nucleotide sequence: TGTGCCAGCAGCACCAGCCAGGGATTCGGCACCGGGGAGCTGTTTTTT. It specifies CASSTSQGFGTGELFF.

This chain links TRBV29-1 with TRBJ2-2, with a tentative D call TRBD2 (6 bases). The CDR3 loop spans 14 amino acids. Germline V lookup: CDR1 SQVTM, CDR2 ANQGSEA. Trimming took 4 bases from V and 4 from J, leaving 13 bases between them. CDR3 protein: CSVVVGGSTGELFF. The CDR3 nucleotides are TGCAGCGTTGTCGTTGGAGGGAGCACCGGGGAGCTGTTTTTT.

V usage is TRBV19 and J usage is TRBJ1-3; the match to TRBD1 covers 7 bases. V was clipped by 7 bases and J by 1 base; unmatched bases: 7. Germline V CDR1 and CDR2: LNHDA, SQIVND (reference sequence). The CDR3 consists of 15 residues. As DNA, the CDR3 is TGTGCCAGTACCTTGACAGGGACTTCTGGAAACACCATATATTTT. Amino acids: CASTLTGTSGNTIYF.